This entry concerns a single TCR beta chain. This entry is derived from a study of cytomegalovirus exposure and HLA in healthy donors. Study-level information: The platform used for the roughly 120 validation repertoires matched that of the approximately 640 first-cohort repertoires, a later analysis reported.

Some clones are missing from TCRdb's copy, which holds only in-frame ones; the method was immunoSEQ multiplex PCR. The top ten clones hold less than 0.4% of a sample with around 250,000 clones, 90% of them seen once. V was cut by 5 bases and J by 1 base, with 14 bases left in between. Germline CDR1 SEHNR, CDR2 FQNEAQ (reference sequence). This CDR3 is 15 amino acids long. The gene calls are TRBV7-9 and TRBJ1-1, with D perhaps matching TRBD1 (6 bases). The sequenced sample was PBMCs. The clonotype originates from a woman aged 18-29 years in good health and CMV-seronegative. The CDR3 coding sequence is TGTGCCAGCAGCCAAAACAGGGTTGGGAACACTGAAGCTTTCTTT. Translated: CASSQNRVGNTEAFF.